The 31 T cell receptor beta chains given below trace back to one sample, sequenced in a study of blood T cell repertoires in COVID-19. The assay was immunoSEQ multiplex PCR, and TCRdb's table has in-frame clones only and misses some. The repertoire consists of approximately 120,000 clones, with roughly 75% occurring once and the leading ten covering almost 4.5%. The sample consisted of peripheral blood. The receptors originated from a human donor in a cohort sampled during active or convalescent COVID-19.

Remarks on this clone: This same CDR3 is encoded by further DNA sequences in the sample. CDR3 sequence (DNA): TGTGCCAGTAGTTTTCAGGGGGCCGGTCAGCCCCAGCATTTT. It translates to CASSFQGAGQPQHF. This chain links TRBV19 with TRBJ1-5; 8 nucleotides line up with TRBD1. The CDR3 extends over 14 amino acids. V lost 5 bases to trimming and J lost 6 bases; unmatched junction nucleotides: 6. CDR1 is LNHDA and CDR2 is SQIVND in the germline V gene (reference sequence).

J is TRBJ2-1 and V is TRBV21-1; the table calls TRBD2, which could not be checked here. TRBV21-1 is classified as a pseudogene. The CDR3 contains 15 residues. The CDR3, as DNA: TGTGCCAGCAGCAAAATGGGACTGCCCCCCTACGAGCAGTTCTTC. As protein: CASSKMGLPPYEQFF.

The V gene is TRBV4-1, the J gene TRBJ2-3, with 9 bases fitting TRBD2. The CDR3 has 19 amino acids. V lost 4 bases and J lost 0; bases outside the gene matches: 14. Germline CDR1 reads MGHRA; CDR2 reads YSYEKL. CDR3 nucleotides: TGCGCCAGCAGCCCCGAGCTAGCCCTAGCGGGACCCAGCACAGATACGCAGTATTTT. It is translated as CASSPELALAGPSTDTQYF.

The chain couples TRBV4-3 to TRBJ2-3, with a weak D call TRBD2 (5 bases). The CDR3 consists of 13 residues. V lost 0 bases and J lost 5, with 6 bases in between. Germline CDR1 reads LGHNA; CDR2 reads YSLEER. This CDR3 reads CASSQDGGDTQYF. In DNA, the CDR3 is TGCGCCAGCAGCCAAGATGGAGGAGATACGCAGTATTTT.

V usage is TRBV19 and J usage is TRBJ1-4; weak D call: TRBD1 (6 bases). Per the germline V gene, CDR1 is LNHDA and CDR2 is SQIVND (reference sequence). CDR3 size: 15 residues. V lost 2 bases, J lost 7 bases, and 14 bases lay in between. The CDR3 DNA sequence: TGTGCCAGTAGTATAACAGGGAGCGGTGTTGAAAAACTGTTTTTT. Protein product: CASSITGSGVEKLFF.

The V gene is TRBV7-9, the J gene TRBJ2-5; 7 bases agree with TRBD1. Per the germline V gene, CDR1 is SEHNR and CDR2 is FQNEAQ (reference sequence). This CDR3 has 15 residues. The ends lost 2 bases at V and 0 bases at J; junction bases unmatched: 3. CDR3 sequence reads: CASSLRGTDQETQYF. The CDR3 nucleotides are TGTGCCAGCAGCTTAAGGGGGACAGACCAAGAGACCCAGTACTTC.

The gene calls are TRBV29-1 and TRBJ2-1, with 8 bases identical to TRBD2. Germline V lookup: CDR1 SQVTM, CDR2 ANQGSEA. The CDR3 is 13 residues long. V gave up 7 bases and J gave up 8 bases; unmatched junction bases: 10. As DNA, the CDR3 is TGCAGCGGGAAGGGCGGGAGGTCCTATGAGCAGTTCTTC. Translated: CSGKGGRSYEQFF.

This clone was detected a few times. The junction shows a germline mismatch at one end, possibly a read error. This rearrangement joins TRBV10-3 to TRBJ1-1; a weak D match, TRBD1 (5 bases). Per the germline V gene, CDR1 is ENHRY and CDR2 is SYGVKD. The CDR3 is made up of 14 amino acids. The CDR3 DNA is TGTGCCATCAGTAGGGGCCAGGGTGACACCGAAGCTTTCTTT. Its protein is CAISRGQGDTEAFF.

The chain uses TRBV14 and TRBJ2-7; maybe TRBD1 (6 bases). CDR1 is SGHDN, CDR2 FVKESK, per germline. The CDR3 contains 15 residues. The ends were cut back, 3 bases at V and 9 bases at J, with 21 bases in the middle. This CDR3 reads CASSQAGAGPHGQYF. CDR3 nucleotides: TGTGCCAGCAGCCAGGCAGGGGCTGGCCCCCACGGGCAGTACTTC.

The chain links TRBV6-2 or TRBV6-3 to TRBJ1-5; D remains unclear. Germline CDR1 is MNHEY and CDR2 is SVGEGT. The CDR3 has 12 amino acids. Trimming removed 4 bases at V and 7 bases at J, with 8 bases between. The CDR3 region has the DNA TGTGCCAGCAGTTTCTTACAGCAGCCCCAGCATTTT. Its protein product is CASSFLQQPQHF.

The chain combines TRBV3-1 (or the pseudogene TRBV3-2) with TRBJ1-4, with D tentatively TRBD1 (6 bases). This CDR3 is built from 13 residues. Germline V gene lookup returns CDR1 LGHDT and CDR2 YNNKEL (reference sequence). The V and J ends lost 1 base and 9 bases respectively, with 9 bases between them. The CDR3 coding sequence is TGTGCCAGCAGCCAAGGCGGGGGGCAAAAACTGTTTTTT. Translated: CASSQGGGQKLFF.

This chain uses TRBV19 with TRBJ1-2, with 8 bases matching TRBD1. CDR1 LNHDA and CDR2 SQIVND come from the germline V gene (reference sequence). CDR3 length: 13 residues. With V trimmed by 8 bases and J by 4 bases, 6 bases remained unmatched. CDR3 sequence (DNA): TGTGCCAGTGCGGACAGGGATATCTATGGCTACACCTTC. It codes for CASADRDIYGYTF.

This chain links TRBV15 with TRBJ1-1, with TRBD1 matching 9 bases. Germline V gene sequence: CDR1 LNHNV, CDR2 YYDKDF (reference sequence). CDR3 size: 20 residues. Unmatched junction bases numbered 22, after V lost 5 bases and J lost 3 bases. The CDR3 region has the DNA TGTGCCACCAGCGATACGCCGGGACAGGGAATGGTTATCGGGTACACTGAAGCTTTCTTT. This translates into CATSDTPGQGMVIGYTEAFF.

The table lists this clone with a few counts. The chain has TRBV3-1 (or the pseudogene TRBV3-2) and TRBJ2-5; 11 nucleotides line up with TRBD2. This CDR3 is built from 19 residues. Per germline, CDR1 LGHDT and CDR2 YNNKEL (reference sequence). Trimming removed 3 bases from V and 5 bases from J; junction bases left unmatched: 17. The CDR3, as DNA: TGTGCCAGCAGCCATAACCGTTGGGGACTAGCGGATCCTCGGGAGACCCAGTACTTC. Encoded protein: CASSHNRWGLADPRETQYF.

This sequence joins TRBV20-1 and TRBJ2-3, with 9 bases fitting TRBD2. V lost 3 bases to trimming and J lost 2 bases; unmatched junction nucleotides: 9. The CDR3 totals 16 residues. CDR1 and CDR2 from the germline V gene are DFQATT and SNEGSKA (reference sequence). The CDR3 loop is CSASDRTSATTDTQYF. The CDR3, as DNA: TGCAGTGCTAGTGACCGGACTAGCGCAACCACAGATACGCAGTATTTT.

The sample holds a few counts of this clone. The rearrangement uses TRBV24-1 and TRBJ2-2; TRBD1 might be the D (6 bases). V gave up 2 bases and J gave up 6 bases, with 9 bases separating them. There are 14 residues in the CDR3. The germline V gene encodes CDR1 KGHDR and CDR2 SFDVKD. This CDR3 is CATSDYRDSGELFF. The CDR3 nucleotides read TGTGCCACCAGTGATTACAGGGATTCCGGGGAGCTGTTTTTT.

This chain connects TRBV3-1 (or the pseudogene TRBV3-2) to TRBJ2-1; 11 positions agree with TRBD2. With 0 bases clipped from V and 4 bases from J, the junction kept 5 bases outside the gene matches. The CDR3 has 17 amino acids. Germline V CDR1 and CDR2: LGHDT, YNNKEL (reference sequence). CDR3 in amino acids: CASSQEGLAAAYNEQFF. In DNA, the CDR3 is TGTGCCAGCAGCCAAGAGGGACTAGCGGCCGCATACAATGAGCAGTTCTTC.

The genes are TRBV4-3 and TRBJ2-3; 9 bases agree with TRBD2. The germline gives CDR1 LGHNA, CDR2 YSLEER. The CDR3 totals 16 residues. J lost 4 bases, V lost 3 bases, and 8 bases had no gene match. The CDR3 here is CASSQDPGLAPDTQYF. The CDR3 DNA follows: TGCGCCAGCAGCCAGGACCCGGGACTAGCTCCAGATACGCAGTATTTT.

This clone was observed a few times. The gene calls are TRBV5-5 and TRBJ2-1; D call uncertain. The CDR3 is 13 amino acids. Trimming removed 4 bases from V and 4 bases from J, with 9 bases in between. The germline gives CDR1 SGHKS, CDR2 YYEKEE (reference sequence). CDR3 in DNA: TGTGCCAGCAGCCGAGCCCTTTACAATGAGCAGTTCTTC. Protein product: CASSRALYNEQFF.

The CDR3 bases are TGCAGCGTTGGGGGACAGGGAGGGGAAAAACTGTTTTTT. It yields the protein CSVGGQGGEKLFF. V and J are TRBV29-1 and TRBJ1-4, with 9 bases lining up with TRBD1. Trimming cost V 4 bases and J 8 bases; bases outside gene matches: 5. There are 13 residues in the CDR3. Looked up from germline, CDR1 is SQVTM and CDR2 is ANQGSEA.

This clone was counted once. The CDR3 nucleotides read TGCAGCGTTCGGGTTTTGAGTTCAGAGACCCAGTACTTC. It encodes CSVRVLSSETQYF. The rearrangement uses TRBV29-1 and TRBJ2-5; D unclear. Trimming shortened V by 5 bases and J by 4 bases, and 14 bases separated the two germline ends. Germline CDR1 and CDR2: SQVTM and ANQGSEA. This CDR3 has 13 residues.

This clone was observed a handful of times. DNA of the CDR3: TGTGCCAGCAGGCGCCCCGGGACTAGCGGGATCTACGAGCAGTACTTC. Translating gives CASRRPGTSGIYEQYF. The J gene is TRBJ2-7, the V gene TRBV6-6; 13 bases map to TRBD2. Trimming removed 6 bases from V and 3 bases from J; junction bases left unmatched: 8. Germline-derived CDR1 and CDR2 are MNHNY and SVGAGI (reference sequence). The CDR3 runs to 16 residues.

This clone was observed at least ten times. In DNA form, the CDR3 reads TGTGCCAGCAGTTTATTAGGGTCCGGGACAGGGTTCAACGAGCAGTACTTC. This gives the protein CASSLLGSGTGFNEQYF. The genes are TRBV6-2 or TRBV6-3 and TRBJ2-7; 9 bases map to TRBD1. CDR1 and CDR2 (germline): MNHEY, SVGEGT. The V gene end was trimmed by 4 bases and the J gene end by 5 bases; junction bases not matched to a gene: 15. This CDR3 comprises 17 residues.

This sequence joins TRBV27 and TRBJ2-7, with a weak D call TRBD1 (6 bases). Trimming pared 0 bases from V and 2 bases from J, leaving 11 bases between. CDR1 is MNHEY, CDR2 SMNVEV, per germline (reference sequence). The CDR3 spans 15 residues. CDR3 in amino acids: CASSLSWAGAYEQYF. The CDR3 nucleotides are TGTGCCAGCAGTTTATCGTGGGCAGGGGCCTACGAGCAGTACTTC.

The chain employs TRBV28 and TRBJ1-4; D possibly corresponds to TRBD1 (6 bases). The germline CDR1 and CDR2 sequences are MDHEN and SYDVKM. The CDR3 contains 14 residues. V dropped 5 bases and J dropped 4 bases, with 11 bases sitting between them. CDR3 in DNA: TGTGCCAGCAGTCTCTGGGGGCTTAATGAAAAACTGTTTTTT. Its protein product is CASSLWGLNEKLFF.

V and J are TRBV27 and TRBJ2-3; the match to TRBD2 covers 12 bases. V was pared by 2 bases and J by 0 bases, with 3 bases of the junction left unmatched. The germline CDR1 and CDR2 sequences are MNHEY and SMNVEV (reference sequence). The CDR3 totals 17 residues. CDR3 region: CASSLKLAGGSTDTQYF. For the CDR3, the DNA is TGTGCCAGCAGTTTAAAGCTAGCGGGGGGGAGCACAGATACGCAGTATTTT.

The chain has TRBV6-5 and TRBJ2-3, with 8 bases lining up with TRBD1. V lost 5 bases to trimming and J lost 4 bases; unmatched junction nucleotides: 5. CDR1 is MNHEY and CDR2 is SVGAGI in the germline V gene. The CDR3 is made up of 14 amino acids. In DNA form, the CDR3 reads TGTGCCAGCAGTACCGGGACAGGTGCAGATACGCAGTATTTT. Translation: CASSTGTGADTQYF.

The V and J genes are TRBV28 and TRBJ2-7, with D possibly matching TRBD2 (5 bases). This CDR3 is 15 amino acids long. Trimming removed 7 bases at V and 4 bases at J, with 20 bases between. CDR1 is MDHEN, CDR2 SYDVKM, per germline. The CDR3 protein is CASKISELGVYEQYF. The CDR3 DNA reads as TGTGCCAGCAAAATCAGCGAACTAGGTGTATACGAGCAGTACTTC.

This clone was seen just once. The rearrangement links TRBV7-9 to TRBJ1-1; 7 bases map to TRBD1. The CDR3 extends over 17 amino acids. The ends lost 4 bases at V and 7 bases at J; junction bases unmatched: 18. Germline assignment: CDR1 SEHNR and CDR2 FQNEAQ (reference sequence). CDR3 sequence (DNA): TGTGCCAGCAGCTCCCTAAGGACAGGTCGATTGGGCGTTGAAGCTTTCTTT. Translating it yields CASSSLRTGRLGVEAFF.

J is TRBJ2-7 and V is TRBV20-1; 7 nucleotides match TRBD1. The CDR3 contains 11 residues. V shed 5 bases, J shed 6 bases, and the junction held 4 bases outside the gene matches. Germline assignment: CDR1 DFQATT and CDR2 SNEGSKA (reference sequence). The CDR3 DNA reads as TGCAGTGCTGACAGGGTTGGCGAGCAGTACTTC. The encoded protein is CSADRVGEQYF.

This chain connects TRBV28 to TRBJ1-1; 9 bases agree with TRBD1. The CDR3 length is 13 residues. J gave up 5 bases and V 6 bases, and 4 bases lay outside the gene matches. Germline CDR1 MDHEN, CDR2 SYDVKM. The CDR3: CASRTGGRTEAFF. CDR3 nucleotides: TGTGCCAGCAGGACAGGGGGTAGGACTGAAGCTTTCTTT.